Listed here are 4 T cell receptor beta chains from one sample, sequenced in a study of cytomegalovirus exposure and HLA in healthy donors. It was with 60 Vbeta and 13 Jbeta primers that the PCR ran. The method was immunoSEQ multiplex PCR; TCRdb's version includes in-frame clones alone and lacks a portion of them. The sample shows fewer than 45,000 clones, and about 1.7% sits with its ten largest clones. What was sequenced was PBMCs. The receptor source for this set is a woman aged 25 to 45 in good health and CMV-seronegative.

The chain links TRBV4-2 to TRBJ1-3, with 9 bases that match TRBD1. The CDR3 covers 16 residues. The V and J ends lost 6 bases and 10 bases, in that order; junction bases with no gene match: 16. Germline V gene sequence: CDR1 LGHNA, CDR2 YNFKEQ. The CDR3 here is CASRLSGGGQGGTIYF. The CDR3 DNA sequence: TGTGCCAGCAGACTAAGTGGCGGGGGACAGGGAGGAACCATATATTTT.

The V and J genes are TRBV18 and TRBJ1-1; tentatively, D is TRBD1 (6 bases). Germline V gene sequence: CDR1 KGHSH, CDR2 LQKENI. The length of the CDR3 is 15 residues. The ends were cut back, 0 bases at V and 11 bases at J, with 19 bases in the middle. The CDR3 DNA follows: TGTGCCAGCTCACCACCCATACAGGGTGCCCGGTGGGCTTTCTTT. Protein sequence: CASSPPIQGARWAFF.

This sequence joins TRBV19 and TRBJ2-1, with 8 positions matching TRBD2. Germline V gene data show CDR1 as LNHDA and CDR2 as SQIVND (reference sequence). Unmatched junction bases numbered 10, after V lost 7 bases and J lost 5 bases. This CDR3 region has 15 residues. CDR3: CASNPGTRTDNEQFF. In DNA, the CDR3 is TGTGCCAGTAATCCCGGGACTAGAACCGACAATGAGCAGTTCTTC.

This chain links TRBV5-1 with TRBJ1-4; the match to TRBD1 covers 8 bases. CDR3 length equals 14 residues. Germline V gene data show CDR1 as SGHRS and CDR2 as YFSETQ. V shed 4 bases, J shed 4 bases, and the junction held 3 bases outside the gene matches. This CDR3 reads CASSVDRDNEKLFF. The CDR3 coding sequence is TGCGCCAGCAGCGTGGACAGGGATAATGAAAAACTGTTTTTT.